This T cell receptor (beta chain) was sequenced for a study of Ad26.COV2.S vaccination and SARS-CoV-2 variants. Points from the study as a whole: Recipients given vaccine exceeded placebo recipients in spike-specific TCR breadth. Breadth, reportedly substantial, characterized the spike-specific CD8+ and CD4+ T cell responses after vaccination.

After removal of 1 base from V and 3 bases from J, the junction contained 8 bases not matched to a gene. The CDR3 spans 17 residues. Germline CDR1 and CDR2: SGDLS and YYNGEE. Worth noting for this clone: Its cognate antigen is unknown.

Generated by immunoSEQ multiplex PCR, the TCRdb table keeps only in-frame clones and is missing some. The table lists roughly 180,000 clones, approximately 88% of them singletons, with about 5.5% in the top ten. The receptor was derived from a human donor who had recovered from COVID-19. This chain connects TRBV9 to TRBJ2-3, with 10 bases lining up with TRBD2. The input for sequencing was peripheral blood, taken after recovery from COVID-19. CDR3 coding DNA: TGTGCCAGCAGCGTATCGGGGCTAGCGGGAGCAACAGATACGCAGTATTTT. Protein sequence: CASSVSGLAGATDTQYF.